Below, 6 T cell receptor beta chains from the same sample are listed, as sequenced in a study of cytomegalovirus exposure and HLA in healthy donors. PCR was performed using 60 Vbeta and 13 Jbeta primers. Here immunoSEQ multiplex PCR was the method, and the copy in TCRdb shows in-frame clones only, minus some. Of 65,000 to 75,000 clones in the sample, roughly four fifths were seen once. Sequences were obtained from PBMCs. The receptors were gathered from a woman aged 55-75 years in good health and CMV-seropositive.

This chain uses TRBV12-5 with TRBJ2-1; D may be TRBD1 (6 bases). CDR3 length: 15 residues. V was cut by 0 bases and J by 9 bases, with 15 bases left in between. Germline V gene data show CDR1 as LGHNT and CDR2 as FRNRAP. In nucleotides, the CDR3 is TGTGCTAGTGGTTTGGTAAAGGGTGGGGGCGCTGAGCAGTTCTTC. Residues: CASGLVKGGGAEQFF.

This chain uses TRBV7-6 with TRBJ2-1; possible D gene TRBD2, 5 bases. The ends were cut back, 5 bases at V and 0 bases at J, with 14 bases in the middle. Germline V gene data show CDR1 as SGHVS and CDR2 as FNYEAQ. CDR3 length: 16 amino acids. CDR3 region: CASSPPGTTSYNEQFF. DNA for the CDR3: TGTGCCAGCAGCCCCCCGGGAACAACCTCCTACAATGAGCAGTTCTTC. The full variable domain, in which reference TRBV7-6 and TRBJ2-1 provide the parts outside the CDR3, is GAGVSQSPRYKVTKRGQDVALRCDPISGHVSLYWYRQALGQGPEFLTYFNYEAQQDKSGLPNDRFSAERPEGSISTLTIQRTEQRDSAMYRCASSPPGTTSYNEQFFGPGTRLTVL.

This clone was seen only once. The J gene is TRBJ1-3, the V gene TRBV5-1; D may be TRBD1 (5 bases). The CDR3 runs 16 residues. Between the trimmed V and J ends, which lost 0 bases and 0 bases, there was a span of 10 bases. The V gene's germline CDR1 is SGHRS and CDR2 YFSETQ. This chain's CDR3 is CASSLAAGLSGNTIYF. The CDR3 region has the DNA TGCGCCAGCAGCTTGGCCGCGGGGCTCTCTGGAAACACCATATATTTT.

The chain links TRBV6-1 to TRBJ1-2; D ambiguous. Trimming removed 0 bases at V and 4 bases at J, with 15 bases between. The CDR3 spans 16 residues. Germline V CDR1 and CDR2: MNHNS, SASEGT. The CDR3 loop reads CASSEAERVRLYGYTF. For the CDR3, the DNA is TGTGCCAGCAGTGAAGCAGAGAGGGTACGTCTCTATGGCTACACCTTC.

The V and J genes are TRBV9 and TRBJ1-1, with 7 bases matching TRBD1. Losses at the gene ends were 3 bases for V and 2 bases for J; bases not matched to a gene: 4. CDR3 length: 14 amino acids. Germline-derived CDR1 and CDR2 are SGDLS and YYNGEE. DNA of the CDR3: TGTGCCAGCAGCGCCCGACAGGGAAACACTGAAGCTTTCTTT. Its translation is CASSARQGNTEAFF.

This rearrangement joins TRBV9 to TRBJ1-3; D possibly corresponds to TRBD1 (5 bases). Per the germline V gene, CDR1 is SGDLS and CDR2 is YYNGEE. This CDR3 spans 15 amino acids. The germline V and J ends were trimmed by 1 base and 0 bases, with 8 bases remaining between them. Here the CDR3 DNA reads TGTGCCAGCAGCGTAAGGCAGGGCTCTGGAAACACCATATATTTT. This codes for CASSVRQGSGNTIYF.